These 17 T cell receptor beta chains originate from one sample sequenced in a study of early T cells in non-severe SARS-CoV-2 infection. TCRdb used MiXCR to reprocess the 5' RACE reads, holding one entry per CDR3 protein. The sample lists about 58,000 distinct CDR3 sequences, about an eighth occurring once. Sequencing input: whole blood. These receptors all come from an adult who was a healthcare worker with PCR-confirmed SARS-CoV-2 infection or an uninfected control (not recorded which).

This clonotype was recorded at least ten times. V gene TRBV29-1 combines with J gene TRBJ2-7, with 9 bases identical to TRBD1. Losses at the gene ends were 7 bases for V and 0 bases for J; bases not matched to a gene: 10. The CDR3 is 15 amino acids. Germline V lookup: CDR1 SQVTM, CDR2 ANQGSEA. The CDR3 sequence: CSACIGTGSSYEQYF. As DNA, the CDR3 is TGCAGCGCCTGTATTGGGACAGGGAGCTCCTACGAGCAGTACTTC.

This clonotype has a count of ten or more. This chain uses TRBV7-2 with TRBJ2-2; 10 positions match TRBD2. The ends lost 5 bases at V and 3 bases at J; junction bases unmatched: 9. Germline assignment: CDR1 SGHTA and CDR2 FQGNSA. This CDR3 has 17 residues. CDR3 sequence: CASSPASGRRDTGELFF. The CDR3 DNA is TGTGCCAGCAGCCCCGCTAGCGGGAGAAGAGACACCGGGGAGCTGTTTTTT.

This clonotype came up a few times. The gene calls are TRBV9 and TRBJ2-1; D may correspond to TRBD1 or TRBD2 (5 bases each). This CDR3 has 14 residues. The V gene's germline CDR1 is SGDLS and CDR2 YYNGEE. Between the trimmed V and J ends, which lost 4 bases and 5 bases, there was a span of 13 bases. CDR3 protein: CASSFTGANNEQFF. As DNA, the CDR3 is TGTGCCAGCAGCTTCACCGGGGCCAACAATGAGCAGTTCTTC.

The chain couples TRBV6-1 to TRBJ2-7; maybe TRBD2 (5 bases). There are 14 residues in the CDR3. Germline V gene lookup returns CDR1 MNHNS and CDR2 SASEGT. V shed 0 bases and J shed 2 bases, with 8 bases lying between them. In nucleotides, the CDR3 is TGTGCCAGCAGTGAAGCCGGGGAACCCTACGAGCAGTACTTC. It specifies CASSEAGEPYEQYF.

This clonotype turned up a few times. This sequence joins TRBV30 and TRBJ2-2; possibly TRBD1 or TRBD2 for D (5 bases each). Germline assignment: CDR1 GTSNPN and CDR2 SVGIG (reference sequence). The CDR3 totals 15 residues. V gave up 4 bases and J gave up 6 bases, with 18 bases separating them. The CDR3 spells CAWKRGVNAAGELFF. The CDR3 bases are TGTGCCTGGAAAAGAGGGGTGAACGCCGCCGGGGAGCTGTTTTTT.

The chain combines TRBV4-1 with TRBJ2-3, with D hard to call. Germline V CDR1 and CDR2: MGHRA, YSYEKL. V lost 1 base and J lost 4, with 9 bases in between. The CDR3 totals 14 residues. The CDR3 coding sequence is TGCGCCAGCAGCCAAGCCGTTATTTCAGATACGCAGTATTTT. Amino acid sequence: CASSQAVISDTQYF.

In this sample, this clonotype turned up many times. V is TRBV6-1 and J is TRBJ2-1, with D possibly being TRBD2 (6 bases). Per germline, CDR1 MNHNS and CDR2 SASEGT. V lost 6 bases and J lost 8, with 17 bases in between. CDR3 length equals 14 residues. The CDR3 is CASSPRDSGDEQFF. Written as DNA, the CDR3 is TGTGCCAGCAGCCCCCGGGACTCGGGCGATGAGCAGTTCTTC.

CDR3 sequence reads: CSVGGLRETQYF. CDR3 nucleotides: TGCAGCGTTGGGGGACTGCGGGAGACCCAGTACTTC. The rearrangement joins TRBV29-1 to TRBJ2-5, with a possible D match to TRBD2 (6 bases). V dropped 4 bases and J dropped 5 bases, with 11 bases sitting between them. CDR3 length: 12 residues. The germline gives CDR1 SQVTM, CDR2 ANQGSEA.

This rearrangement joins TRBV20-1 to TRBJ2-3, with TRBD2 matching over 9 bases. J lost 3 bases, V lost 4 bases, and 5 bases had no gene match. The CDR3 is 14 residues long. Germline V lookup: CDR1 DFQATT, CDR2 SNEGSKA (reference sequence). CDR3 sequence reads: CSAKVSGRTDTQYF. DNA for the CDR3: TGCAGTGCTAAGGTTAGCGGGAGAACAGATACGCAGTATTTT.

In nucleotides, the CDR3 is TGTGCCAGCAGCCAAGATCCGGACGGGCAGTACTTC. This gives the protein CASSQDPDGQYF. The V call is TRBV3-1, the J call TRBJ2-7; D ambiguous. CDR3 length equals 12 residues. Trimming took 0 bases from V and 9 from J, leaving 9 bases between them. Germline V gene sequence: CDR1 LGHDT, CDR2 YNNKEL (reference sequence).

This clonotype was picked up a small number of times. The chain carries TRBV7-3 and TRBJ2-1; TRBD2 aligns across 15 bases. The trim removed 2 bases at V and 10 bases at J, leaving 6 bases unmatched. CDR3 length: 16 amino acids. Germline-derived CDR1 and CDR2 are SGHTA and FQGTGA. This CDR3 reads CASSLDGLAGGREQFF. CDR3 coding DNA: TGTGCCAGCAGCTTAGATGGACTAGCGGGAGGGAGGGAGCAGTTCTTC.

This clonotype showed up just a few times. The CDR3 DNA follows: TGTGCCAGCAGCCAACTTGCAGATACGCAGTATTTT. Translating it yields CASSQLADTQYF. The genes are TRBV3-1 and TRBJ2-3, with unresolved D. Trimming took 2 bases from V and 4 from J, leaving 4 bases between them. The length of the CDR3 is 12 residues. Germline CDR1 reads LGHDT; CDR2 reads YNNKEL (reference sequence).

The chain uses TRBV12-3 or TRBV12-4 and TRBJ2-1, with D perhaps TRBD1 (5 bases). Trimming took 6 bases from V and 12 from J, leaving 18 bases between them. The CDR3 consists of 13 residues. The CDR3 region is CASSRKGFLGQFF. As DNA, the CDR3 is TGTGCCAGCAGCCGAAAGGGGTTCCTTGGGCAGTTCTTC.

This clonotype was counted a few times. The CDR3 sequence: CASSVGAGLGYNEQFF. The CDR3 DNA reads as TGTGCCAGCAGCGTAGGAGCGGGATTGGGCTACAATGAGCAGTTCTTC. The rearrangement uses TRBV9 and TRBJ2-1; TRBD2 matches at 7 bases. Trimming at V came to 0 bases and at J to 3 bases, leaving 6 bases not matched to a gene. This CDR3 has 16 amino acids. Germline CDR1 and CDR2: SGDLS and YYNGEE.

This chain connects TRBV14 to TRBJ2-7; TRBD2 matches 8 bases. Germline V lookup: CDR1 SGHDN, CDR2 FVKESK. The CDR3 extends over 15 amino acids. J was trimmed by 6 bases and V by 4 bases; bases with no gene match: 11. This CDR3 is CASSPTVAGTPEQYF. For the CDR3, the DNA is TGTGCCAGCAGCCCCACCGTAGCGGGAACTCCCGAGCAGTACTTC.

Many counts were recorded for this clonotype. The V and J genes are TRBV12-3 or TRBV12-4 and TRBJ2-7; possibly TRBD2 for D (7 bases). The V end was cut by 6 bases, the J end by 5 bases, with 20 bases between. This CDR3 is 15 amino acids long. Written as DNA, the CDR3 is TGTGCCAGCAGCCAATGGGGGGGGAGGGACAACGAGCAGTACTTC. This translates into CASSQWGGRDNEQYF.

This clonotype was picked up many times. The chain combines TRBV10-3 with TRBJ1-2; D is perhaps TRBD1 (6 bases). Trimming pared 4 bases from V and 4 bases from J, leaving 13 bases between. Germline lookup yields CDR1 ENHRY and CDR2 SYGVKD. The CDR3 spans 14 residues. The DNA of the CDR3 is TGTGCCATCAGTGGCCGGGACACCTTCTATGGCTACACCTTC. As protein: CAISGRDTFYGYTF.